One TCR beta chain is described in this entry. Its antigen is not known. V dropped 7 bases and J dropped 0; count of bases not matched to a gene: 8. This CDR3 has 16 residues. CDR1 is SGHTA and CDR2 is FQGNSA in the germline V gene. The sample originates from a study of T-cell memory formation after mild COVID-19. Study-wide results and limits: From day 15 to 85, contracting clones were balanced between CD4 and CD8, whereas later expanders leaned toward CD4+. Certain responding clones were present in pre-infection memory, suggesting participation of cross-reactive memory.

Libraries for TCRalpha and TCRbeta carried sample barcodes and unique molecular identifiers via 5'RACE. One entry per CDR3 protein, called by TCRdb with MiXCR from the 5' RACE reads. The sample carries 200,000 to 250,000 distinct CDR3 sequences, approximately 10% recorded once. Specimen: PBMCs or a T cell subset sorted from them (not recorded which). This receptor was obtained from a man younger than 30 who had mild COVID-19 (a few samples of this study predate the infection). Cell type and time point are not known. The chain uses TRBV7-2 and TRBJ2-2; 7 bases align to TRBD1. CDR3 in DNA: TGTGCCAGCAACCTATGGACAGGAACGAACACCGGGGAGCTGTTTTTT. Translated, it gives CASNLWTGTNTGELFF.